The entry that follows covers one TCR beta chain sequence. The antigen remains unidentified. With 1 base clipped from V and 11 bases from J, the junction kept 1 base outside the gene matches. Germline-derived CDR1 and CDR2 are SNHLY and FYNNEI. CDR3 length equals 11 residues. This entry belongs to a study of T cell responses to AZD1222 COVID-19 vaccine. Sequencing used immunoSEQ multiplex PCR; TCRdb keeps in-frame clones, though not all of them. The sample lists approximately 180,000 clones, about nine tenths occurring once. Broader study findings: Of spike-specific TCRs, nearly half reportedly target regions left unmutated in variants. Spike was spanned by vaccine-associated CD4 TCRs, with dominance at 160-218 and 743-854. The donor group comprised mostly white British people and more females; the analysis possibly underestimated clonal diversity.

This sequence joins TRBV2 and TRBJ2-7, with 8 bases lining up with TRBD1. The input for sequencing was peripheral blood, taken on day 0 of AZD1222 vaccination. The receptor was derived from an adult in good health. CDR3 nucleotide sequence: TGTGCCAGCAGTGAAGACAGGGGGGAGTACTTC. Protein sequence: CASSEDRGEYF.